This T cell receptor beta chain was identified in a study of T cell changes during pregnancy in multiple sclerosis. This CDR3 comprises 16 residues. With 6 bases removed from V and 3 bases from J, the gap between germline ends came to 18 bases. From germline, CDR1 is KGHSH and CDR2 LQKENI. Sequenced by immunoSEQ multiplex PCR; TCRdb stores in-frame clones only, minus some. Of under 45,000 clones listed, about 94% are singletons. The genes are TRBV18 and TRBJ1-3, with a possible D match to TRBD1 (6 bases). This specimen was CD4+ T cells from peripheral blood mononuclear cells, taken after pregnancy. The sequence derives from a female donor with multiple sclerosis, enrolled in a pregnancy study. Here the CDR3 DNA reads TGTGCCAGCTCCCGGGCGGGGGCGCAGCATGGAAACACCATATATTTT. It yields the protein CASSRAGAQHGNTIYF.